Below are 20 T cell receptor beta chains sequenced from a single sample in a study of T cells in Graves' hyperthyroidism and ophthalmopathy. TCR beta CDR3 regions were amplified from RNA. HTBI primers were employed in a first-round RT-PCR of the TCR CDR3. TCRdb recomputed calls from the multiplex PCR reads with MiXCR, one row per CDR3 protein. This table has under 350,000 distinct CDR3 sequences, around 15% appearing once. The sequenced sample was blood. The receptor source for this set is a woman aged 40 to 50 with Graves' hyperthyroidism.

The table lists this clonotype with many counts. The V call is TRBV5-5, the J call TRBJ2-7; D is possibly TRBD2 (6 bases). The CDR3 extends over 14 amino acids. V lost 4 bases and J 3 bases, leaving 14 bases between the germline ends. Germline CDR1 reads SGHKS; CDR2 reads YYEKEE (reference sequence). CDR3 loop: CASSPGHGGYEQYF. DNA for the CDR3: TGTGCCAGCAGCCCTGGACACGGGGGCTACGAGCAGTACTTC.

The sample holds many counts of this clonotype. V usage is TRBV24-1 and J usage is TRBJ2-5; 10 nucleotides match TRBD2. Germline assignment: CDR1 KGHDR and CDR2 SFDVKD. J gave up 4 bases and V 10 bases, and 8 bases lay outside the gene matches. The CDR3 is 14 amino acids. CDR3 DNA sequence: TGTGCCACTGCCACTAGCGGGATATTAGAGACCCAGTACTTC. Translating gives CATATSGILETQYF.

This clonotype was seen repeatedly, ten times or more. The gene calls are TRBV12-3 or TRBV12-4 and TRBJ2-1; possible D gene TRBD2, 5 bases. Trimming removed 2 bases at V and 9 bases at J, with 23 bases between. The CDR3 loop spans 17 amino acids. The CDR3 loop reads CASSLTPQNPTRGEQFF. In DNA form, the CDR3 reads TGTGCCAGCAGTTTAACTCCCCAAAATCCAACCCGGGGTGAGCAGTTCTTC.

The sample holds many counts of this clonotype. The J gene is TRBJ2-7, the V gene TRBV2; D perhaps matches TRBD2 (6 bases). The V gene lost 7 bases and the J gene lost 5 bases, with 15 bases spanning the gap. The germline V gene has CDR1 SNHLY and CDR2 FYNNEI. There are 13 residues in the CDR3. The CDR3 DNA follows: TGTGCCAGCAACAGGCGGGGTTTGAACGAGCAGTACTTC. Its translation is CASNRRGLNEQYF.

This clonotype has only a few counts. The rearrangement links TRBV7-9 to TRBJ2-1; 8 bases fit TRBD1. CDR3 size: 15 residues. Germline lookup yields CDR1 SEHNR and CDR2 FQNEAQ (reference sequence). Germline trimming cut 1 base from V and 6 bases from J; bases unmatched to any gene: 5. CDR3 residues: CASSLVTGAGNEQFF. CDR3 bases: TGTGCCAGCAGCTTAGTGACAGGGGCGGGCAATGAGCAGTTCTTC. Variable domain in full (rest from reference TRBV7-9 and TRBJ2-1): DTGVSQNPRHKITKRGQNVTFRCDPISEHNRLYWYRQTLGQGPEFLTYFQNEAQLEKSRLLSDRFSAERPKGSFSTLEIQRTEQGDSAMYLCASSLVTGAGNEQFFGPGTRLTVL.

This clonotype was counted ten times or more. CDR3: CASRDRNSPLHF. CDR3 in DNA: TGTGCCAGCAGGGACAGAAATTCACCCCTCCACTTT. This rearrangement joins TRBV12-3 or TRBV12-4 to TRBJ1-6; the D gene is possibly TRBD1 (6 bases). The CDR3 is 12 residues long. Trimming stripped 6 bases from V and 7 bases from J, with 7 bases between.

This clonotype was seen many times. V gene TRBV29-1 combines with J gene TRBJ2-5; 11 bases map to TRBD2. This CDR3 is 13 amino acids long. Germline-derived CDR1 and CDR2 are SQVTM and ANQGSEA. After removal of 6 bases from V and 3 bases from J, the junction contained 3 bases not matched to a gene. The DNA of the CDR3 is TGCAGCGTCGGGACTAGCGGAGAAGAGACCCAGTACTTC. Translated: CSVGTSGEETQYF.

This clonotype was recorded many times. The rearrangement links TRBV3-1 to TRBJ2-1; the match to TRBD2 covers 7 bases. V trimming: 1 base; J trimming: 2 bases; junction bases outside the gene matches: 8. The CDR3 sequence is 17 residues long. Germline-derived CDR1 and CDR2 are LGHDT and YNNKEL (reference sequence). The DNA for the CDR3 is TGTGCCAGCAGCCAAGGCCTGAGCGGGAAGACCTACAATGAGCAGTTCTTC. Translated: CASSQGLSGKTYNEQFF.

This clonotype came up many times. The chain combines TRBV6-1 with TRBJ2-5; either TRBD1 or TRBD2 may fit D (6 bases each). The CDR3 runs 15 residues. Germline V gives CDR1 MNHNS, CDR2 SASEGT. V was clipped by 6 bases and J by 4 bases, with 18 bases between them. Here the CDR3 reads CASSNPYGGRETQYF. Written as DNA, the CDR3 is TGTGCCAGCAGCAACCCATATGGGGGGCGAGAGACCCAGTACTTC.

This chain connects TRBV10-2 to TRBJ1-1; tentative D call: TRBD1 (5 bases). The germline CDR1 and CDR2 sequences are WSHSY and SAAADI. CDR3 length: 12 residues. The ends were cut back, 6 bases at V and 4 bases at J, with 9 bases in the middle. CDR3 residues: CASRGVATEAFF. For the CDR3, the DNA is TGCGCCAGCAGGGGGGTGGCCACTGAAGCTTTCTTT.

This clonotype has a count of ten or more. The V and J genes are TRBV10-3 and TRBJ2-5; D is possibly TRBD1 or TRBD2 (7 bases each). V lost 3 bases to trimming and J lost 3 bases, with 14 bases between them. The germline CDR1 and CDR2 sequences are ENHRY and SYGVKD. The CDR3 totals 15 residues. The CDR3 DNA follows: TGTGCCATCAGTGACAGGGGGGGACGGGAAGAGACCCAGTACTTC. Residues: CAISDRGGREETQYF.

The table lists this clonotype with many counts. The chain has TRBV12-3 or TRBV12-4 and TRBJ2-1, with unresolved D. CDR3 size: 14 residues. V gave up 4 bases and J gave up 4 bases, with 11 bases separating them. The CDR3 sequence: CASSSPPRYNEQFF. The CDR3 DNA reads TGTGCCAGCAGTTCACCCCCCCGTTACAATGAGCAGTTCTTC.

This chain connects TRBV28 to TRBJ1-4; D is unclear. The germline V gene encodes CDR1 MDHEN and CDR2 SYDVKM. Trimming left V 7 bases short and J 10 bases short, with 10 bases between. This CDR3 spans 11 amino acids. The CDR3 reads CASTQGGKLFF. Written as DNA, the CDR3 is TGTGCCAGCACCCAAGGTGGAAAACTGTTTTTT.

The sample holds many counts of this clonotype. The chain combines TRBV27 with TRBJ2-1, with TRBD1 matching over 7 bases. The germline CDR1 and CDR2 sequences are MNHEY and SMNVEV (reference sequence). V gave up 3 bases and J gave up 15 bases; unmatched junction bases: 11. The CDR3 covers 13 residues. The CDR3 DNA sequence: TGTGCCAGCAGTTTGGGACAGAGAGACCGGGCGTTCTTC. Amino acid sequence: CASSLGQRDRAFF.

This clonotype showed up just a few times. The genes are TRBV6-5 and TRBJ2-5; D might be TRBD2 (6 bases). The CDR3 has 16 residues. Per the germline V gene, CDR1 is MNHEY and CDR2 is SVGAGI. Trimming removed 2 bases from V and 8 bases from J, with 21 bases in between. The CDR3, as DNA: TGTGCCAGCAGTTACCCGACTAGTAACGCTCTCGAAACCCAGTACTTC. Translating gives CASSYPTSNALETQYF.

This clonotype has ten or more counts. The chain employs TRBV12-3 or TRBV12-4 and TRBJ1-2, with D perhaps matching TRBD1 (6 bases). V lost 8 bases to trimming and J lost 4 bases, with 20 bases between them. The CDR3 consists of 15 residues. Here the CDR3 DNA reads TGTGCCAGCGGACGACGGGACAACCTATTCTATGGCTACACCTTC. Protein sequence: CASGRRDNLFYGYTF.

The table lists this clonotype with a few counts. The CDR3 DNA is TGTGCCAGCTCACCACCGGCAGGGGCAGATACGCAGTATTTT. Translated, it gives CASSPPAGADTQYF. The V and J genes are TRBV18 and TRBJ2-3; TRBD1 might be the D (6 bases). V was cut by 0 bases and J by 4 bases, with 8 bases left in between. Germline V gives CDR1 KGHSH, CDR2 LQKENI. This CDR3 spans 14 amino acids.

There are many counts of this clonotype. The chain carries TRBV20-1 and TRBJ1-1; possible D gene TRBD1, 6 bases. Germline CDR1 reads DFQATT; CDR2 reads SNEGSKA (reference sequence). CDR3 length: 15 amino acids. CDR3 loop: CTPLDSGSMNTEAFF. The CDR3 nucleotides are TGCACCCCGCTGGACAGTGGATCAATGAACACTGAAGCTTTCTTT.

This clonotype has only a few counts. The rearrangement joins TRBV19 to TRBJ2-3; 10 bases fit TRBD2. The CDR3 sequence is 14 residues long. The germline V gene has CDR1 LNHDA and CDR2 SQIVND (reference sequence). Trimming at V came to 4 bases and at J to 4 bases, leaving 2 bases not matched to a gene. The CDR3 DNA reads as TGTGCCAGTAGTACCAGCGGGAGGGCAGATACGCAGTATTTT. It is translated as CASSTSGRADTQYF. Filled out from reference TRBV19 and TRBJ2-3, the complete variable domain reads DGGITQSPKYLFRKEGQNVTLSCEQNLNHDAMYWYRQDPGQGLRLIYYSQIVNDFQKGDIAEGYSVSREKKESFPLTVTSAQKNPTAFYLCASSTSGRADTQYFGPGTRLTVL.

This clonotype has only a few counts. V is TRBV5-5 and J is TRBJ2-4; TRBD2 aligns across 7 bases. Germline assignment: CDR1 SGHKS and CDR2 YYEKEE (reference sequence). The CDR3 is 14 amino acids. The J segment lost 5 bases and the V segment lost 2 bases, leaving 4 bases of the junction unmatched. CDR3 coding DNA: TGTGCCAGCAGCTTCCGGGGGGTGCAAAACATTCAGTACTTC. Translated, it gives CASSFRGVQNIQYF.